The rows below give T cell receptor beta chains drawn from one sample of a study of blood T cell repertoires in COVID-19. Here immunoSEQ multiplex PCR was the method, and the copy in TCRdb shows in-frame clones only, minus some. This table has 130,000 to 150,000 clones, 80% appearing once. The sequencing input was peripheral blood. These receptor sequences come from a man aged 55 to 70 with active or convalescent COVID-19. Each CDR3 is given with its conserved first and last residue. The D gene is left open where the match is weak. Size values are once, few and many counts, or a class for expanded clones, and some rows have none.

j_call | v_call | d_call | clone_size | cdr3_nt | cdr3_aa
TRBJ2-7 | TRBV29-1 | TRBD1 | . | TGCAGCGTTGAATCGGGACAGGGCAGCCCCTACGAGCAGTACTTC | CSVESGQGSPYEQYF
TRBJ2-7 | TRBV11-2 | . | . | TGTGCCAGCAGCTTGACCCCCGGGGGATACGAGCAGTACTTC | CASSLTPGGYEQYF
TRBJ2-3 | TRBV5-1 | TRBD2 | . | TGCGCCAGCAGCCCTAGCGGGTGGAACACAGATACGCAGTATTTT | CASSPSGWNTDTQYF
TRBJ2-5 | TRBV29-1 | . | . | TGCAGCGTTGAAGTTGGCGAGACCCAGTACTTC | CSVEVGETQYF
TRBJ2-6 | TRBV4-1 | TRBD1 | few | TGCGCCAGCAGCCCCGGGACAGGTAAGCCACGGCCTGGGGCCAACGTCCTGACTTTC | CASSPGTGKPRPGANVLTF
TRBJ2-5 | TRBV9 | TRBD2 | . | TGTGCCAGCAGCATTCGGGCGGGAGGGCAAGAGACCCAGTACTTC | CASSIRAGGQETQYF
TRBJ2-7 | TRBV24-1 | TRBD2 | . | TGTGCCACCAGTGATGGGAAGCGGGGGGAGGCGGGTTACGAGCAGTACTTC | CATSDGKRGEAGYEQYF
TRBJ2-7 | TRBV6-2/TRBV6-3 | . | few | TGTGCCAGCAGTTTCTCCAGGGGAATCTCCTACGAGCAGTACTTC | CASSFSRGISYEQYF
TRBJ2-5 | TRBV6-5 | . | . | TGTGCCAGCACCCTTAACTCGGGGGGCGAGACCCAGTACTTC | CASTLNSGGETQYF
TRBJ2-7 | TRBV28 | . | once | TGTGCCAGCAGACCCCCGGAAGCGGGCGCCGAGCAGTACTTC | CASRPPEAGAEQYF
TRBJ1-5 | TRBV28 | TRBD1 | . | TGTGCCAGCAGCCCTTATGGACAGGGCAATCAGCCCCAGCATTTT | CASSPYGQGNQPQHF
TRBJ2-2 | TRBV7-2 | . | . | TGTGCCAGCAGCTTGGACATCGGGGAGCTGTTTTTT | CASSLDIGELFF
TRBJ2-7 | TRBV19 | TRBD1 | . | TGTGCCAGTAGTATTGGGACAGAGCACTACGAGCAGTACTTC | CASSIGTEHYEQYF
TRBJ2-3 | TRBV7-8 | . | . | TGTGCCAGCAGCGACCAGGGATTTGATACGCAGTATTTT | CASSDQGFDTQYF
TRBJ1-1 | TRBV9 | TRBD1 | . | TGTGCCAGCAGCCCCCGGCGGGACAGCGGCACTGAAGCTTTCTTT | CASSPRRDSGTEAFF
TRBJ2-2 | TRBV4-3 | . | . | TGCGCCAGCAGCGCCGTGGGGGGATCAGGGGAGCTGTTTTTT | CASSAVGGSGELFF
TRBJ2-7 | TRBV11-2 | . | . | TGTGCCAGCAGCCTCAGGGTCGAGCAGTACTTC | CASSLRVEQYF
TRBJ2-7 | TRBV30 | . | few | TGTGCCTGGAGTAGCTCCAGGGGCGTGCCGTACTTC | CAWSSSRGVPYF